Sequencing of this T cell receptor beta chain was carried out in a study of beta chain features in type 1 diabetes (dated by TCRdb to 2016 to 2019). Regarding the complete study: Mean age, gender distribution, total cell number and subset yield were not different between patients and healthy donors. Across all samples, about 110 million sorted cells were examined, and cell number per subset correlated strongly with RNA yield. The study compared the TCRB repertoires of sorted circulating CD4+ T cell subsets in recently diagnosed type 1 diabetes patients with those in matched healthy donors. Naive and central memory subsets were obtained from all 28 donors, but regulatory and stem cell-like memory subsets were isolated from only 8 patients and roughly 8 healthy donors.

The full study reports these points: Because small numbers of individuals were included in the HLA sub-analyses, any influence of HLA type on TCRB rearrangement was left unresolved. Sequencing cDNA rather than genomic DNA could over-represent highly expressing activated cells, although activation and CD3 levels did not differ between groups. Shorter templates might have been favored by PCR, but patient and control samples were amplified and corrected together, so both groups would have been affected equally by any skew. The naive, central memory and regulatory TCRB repertoires appeared to resemble one another more closely among patients than among healthy donors. At VDJ recombination sites, type 1 diabetes patients had fewer insertions and more deleted nucleotides, which implies abnormalities in thymic rearrangement. A moderate but significant shortening of TCRB CDR3 length was observed in type 1 diabetes patients in all four CD4+ subsets.

Each donor gave one peripheral blood draw, roughly 110 mL on average, collected into heparinised tubes. A BD FACSAria II was used to sort naive, central memory, regulatory and stem cell-like memory CD4+ T cells with a panel that included CD45RO, CCR7, CD25, CD127, CD95 and CD27. Purity was above 98% for every sorted population. PBMCs were separated immediately by Lymphoprep density gradient centrifugation and were stained directly, without being cultured. So that batch effects would be minimized, each experiment stained and sorted samples in pairs, pairing one healthy donor with one patient. All of the isolated RNA was reverse transcribed with the High Capacity cDNA Reverse Transcription Kit, so expressed TCRB transcripts were sequenced. Deep immunoSEQ sequencing was performed on naive, central memory and regulatory T cell samples, with an average of roughly 3.6 million total reads per sample. Sorted cells were lysed in RLT buffer, and RNA was extracted using DNase-treated RNeasy Micro or Mini kits according to cell number. Each cell subset was processed separately to prevent cross-contamination, with patient and healthy donor samples processed together. TCRB sequences were amplified from cDNA with the immunoSEQ multiplex PCR, producing 87-bp fragments spanning the CDR3 region. Amplicons were sequenced on the Illumina HiSeq platform. From the authors' description of their analysis: PCR bias was computationally corrected using synthetic template baselines, reads within Hamming distance 2 were collapsed, and singletons that could not be merged were discarded. Reads were aligned against IMGT to assign V, D and J genes, CDR3 length and insertions or deletions at six rearrangement sites. Clonotype counts were normalized to sorted cell number within each subset before computing true diversity and Gini coefficients with the tcR R package. Repertoire sharing was quantified using the overlap coefficient calculated on TCRB nucleotide sequences. As a proxy for the pre-selection repertoire, out-of-frame TCRB sequences from naive cells were analyzed. TCRdb re-hosts the immuneACCESS table, in-frame sequences only. Its copies lack some clones; in the studies checked, an unresolved V gene accounts for under half of them, and the cause for the rest is not known. Clonal size and the V and J genes are those of that table, whereas D and trimming came from the DNA. In this sample the table shows around 450,000 clones, roughly an eighth of which occur a single time. The biggest ten clones account for roughly 0.046% of the sample.

This clone was found a few times. This clone's antigen is unknown. Qualities for individual bases were not recorded, and no much larger clone is one base off. This TCR came from a woman aged 18-29 years in good health. The material sequenced was naive CD4+ T cells from blood. The cell subset or site label corresponds to: true naive CD4+ T cells.

This receptor has the CDR3 CASSHDRVSTEAFF. The base sequence is TGTGCCAGCAGCCACGACAGGGTTTCCACTGAAGCTTTCTTT. The sequence links TRBV5-4 to TRBJ1-1, and TRBD1 matches 7 of the central bases. After removal of 4 bases from V and 4 bases from J, the junction retains 7 bases not matched to a gene. Per the germline V gene (reference sequence), SGHNT is the CDR1 and YYREEE is the CDR2. From cysteine to phenylalanine, the CDR3 is 14 amino acids long. Of the read, only the CDR3 DNA is kept; its 42 bases are in frame from base 1.